The rows below give T cell receptor beta chains drawn from one sample of a study of CD8+CD57+ T cells in acquired aplastic anemia. Via MiXCR, TCRdb re-called the reads, giving one row per CDR3 protein. Counted here are approximately 150,000 distinct CDR3 sequences, over 70% occurring once; the ten biggest clones make up 45% to 60%. The sequenced material came from sorted CD4+, CD8+, or CD8+CD57+ T cells (not recorded which) from PBMCs. The receptors derive from a human donor with aplastic anemia. Both conserved end residues are part of each CDR3. Fields, in order: clone size, J gene, D gene, V gene, CDR3 DNA, CDR3 protein. The D gene is left open where the match is weak. Not every row has a clone size; where given, it reads once, few, many or a size class.

clone_size: .
j_call: TRBJ2-7
d_call: TRBD2
v_call: TRBV14
cdr3_nt: TGTGCCAGCAGCCAGTGGGAGGGGGAGCAGTACTTC
cdr3_aa: CASSQWEGEQYF

clone_size: .
j_call: TRBJ1-5
d_call: .
v_call: TRBV24-1
cdr3_nt: TGTGCCACCAGTGCGGTGGGTAGCAATCAGCCCCAGCATTTT
cdr3_aa: CATSAVGSNQPQHF

clone_size: few
j_call: TRBJ1-3
d_call: TRBD1
v_call: TRBV5-1
cdr3_nt: TGCGCCAGCAGCCCAGACAGGGCGAGAAACACCATATATTTT
cdr3_aa: CASSPDRARNTIYF

clone_size: .
j_call: TRBJ1-6
d_call: .
v_call: TRBV7-9
cdr3_nt: TGCGCCAGCAGCCAAGAAGTGGGGAGTTCACCCCTCCACTTT
cdr3_aa: CASSQEVGSSPLHF

clone_size: .
j_call: TRBJ1-1
d_call: .
v_call: TRBV29-1
cdr3_nt: TGCAGCGTTGATTCCCAGGGAAGAATGACTGAAGCTTTCTTT
cdr3_aa: CSVDSQGRMTEAFF

clone_size: .
j_call: TRBJ2-2
d_call: .
v_call: TRBV2
cdr3_nt: TGTGCCAGCAGTCCGGACGTGACGAACACCGGGGAGCTGTTTTTT
cdr3_aa: CASSPDVTNTGELFF

clone_size: many
j_call: TRBJ2-1
d_call: .
v_call: TRBV6-4
cdr3_nt: TGTGCCAGCAGTGACTCTAGTCACAATGAGCAGTTCTTC
cdr3_aa: CASSDSSHNEQFF

clone_size: .
j_call: TRBJ1-5
d_call: TRBD1
v_call: TRBV10-3
cdr3_nt: TGTGCCACAGGAGGAGACAGGGTGGGTTGGAAAAATCAGCCCCAGCATTTT
cdr3_aa: CATGGDRVGWKNQPQHF

clone_size: .
j_call: TRBJ2-4
d_call: .
v_call: TRBV4-1
cdr3_nt: TGCGCCAGCAGCCACCAAGTGGGGGGTGGAGAAAACATTCAGTACTTC
cdr3_aa: CASSHQVGGGENIQYF

clone_size: many
j_call: TRBJ2-5
d_call: TRBD2
v_call: TRBV20-1
cdr3_nt: TGCAGTGCTAGATCTGAACTAGCGGAATTAGGGGGAGCCCCAGGGATGGGAGAGACCCAGTACTTC
cdr3_aa: CSARSELAELGGAPGMGETQYF

clone_size: .
j_call: TRBJ2-7
d_call: TRBD1
v_call: TRBV11-2
cdr3_nt: TGTGCCAGCAGCGCGGACAGGGGTGGTGCCTACGAGCAGTACTTC
cdr3_aa: CASSADRGGAYEQYF

clone_size: .
j_call: TRBJ1-5
d_call: .
v_call: TRBV29-1
cdr3_nt: TGCAGCGTTGTTTTTAATCTCAATCGGCCCCAGCATTTT
cdr3_aa: CSVVFNLNRPQHF

clone_size: many
j_call: TRBJ1-6
d_call: .
v_call: TRBV28
cdr3_nt: TGTGCCAGCAGTTTTCTGGACCGACGGGATTCACCCCTCCACTTT
cdr3_aa: CASSFLDRRDSPLHF

clone_size: .
j_call: TRBJ2-1
d_call: .
v_call: TRBV5-6
cdr3_nt: TGTGCCAGCAGCTTAGTTTACAATGAGCAGTTCTTC
cdr3_aa: CASSLVYNEQFF

clone_size: .
j_call: TRBJ2-5
d_call: .
v_call: TRBV29-1
cdr3_nt: TGCAGCGTTAACATAAGGGGACAAGAGACCCAGTACTTC
cdr3_aa: CSVNIRGQETQYF

clone_size: .
j_call: TRBJ2-4
d_call: .
v_call: TRBV5-5
cdr3_nt: TGTGCCAGCAGCTTGCAGGGGCGAGGAAACATTCAGTACTTC
cdr3_aa: CASSLQGRGNIQYF

clone_size: .
j_call: TRBJ1-5
d_call: .
v_call: TRBV20-1
cdr3_nt: TGCAGTGCTAGAGCCTCTACAGGGACGATTCAGCCCCAGCATTTT
cdr3_aa: CSARASTGTIQPQHF

clone_size: .
j_call: TRBJ2-1
d_call: .
v_call: TRBV20-1
cdr3_nt: TGCAGTGCCAACTCCGCGGGAATGGGTGAGCAGTTCTTC
cdr3_aa: CSANSAGMGEQFF